This entry features one TCR beta chain sequence. No antigen is known for it. Base qualities were left out, and no much larger clone turns up one base away. Reading the label with the study, this specimen's treatment or condition is: in vitro stimulation with specific CMV peptide epitopes to enrich CMV-specific T cells. V was cut back by 2 bases and J by 5 bases, leaving a gap of 10 bases between them. Including the terminal cysteine and phenylalanine, the CDR3 comprises 15 residues. This entry keeps only the CDR3 DNA: 45 bases, framed from base 1. The data are from a study of T cell repertoires in cytomegalovirus infection (dated by TCRdb to between 2019 and 2020). Regarding the study in general: Alongside well-studied HLA-B-restricted epitopes, the peptide stimulations were aimed at recently identified HLA-C-restricted CMV epitopes, whose presentation resists viral immunomodulation. Donor HLA type was relevant to the analysis, as public TCR beta signatures indicated carriage of CMV infection together with the matching HLA type. Overall study outcomes, separate from this receptor: The ex vivo response was dominated by HLA-C-restricted CMV-specific TCR beta clonotypes, and the single most frequent clonotype in two of eight donors was supplied by these HLA-C-restricted clonotypes. In both this cohort and an independent roughly 350-donor cohort, the cumulative frequency of public TCR beta family members distinguished carriers of CMV infection plus the relevant HLA type.

Sequencing instrument: Illumina HiSeq 1500. TCRdb reprocessing: public reads trimmed at Q25 with fastp, clones called with MiXCR, in-frame beta chains kept. Entries are consolidated by CDR3 protein sequence, retaining the most common genes and DNA. The sample includes 100,000 or so distinct CDR3 sequences, with 35% to 50% observed a single time. Around 70% of the sample lies in the top ten. This receptor chain uses TRBV12-3 or TRBV12-4 and TRBJ1-6, with the D gene not clear enough to name. This sample comprised CD8+ T cells from cultured PBMCs, obtained from culture after CMV antigen stimulation. The source of this sequence is a human donor in good health (CMV status not recorded). Some clones in this sample may be carry-over from other donors' samples. The DNA reads as follows: TGTGCCAGCAGTTTACTCGCCAGGAATAATTCACCCCTCCACTTT. Its translation reads: CASSLLARNNSPLHF.